Reported below is one T cell receptor beta chain. Its antigen is as yet unknown. Libraries were prepared by immunoSEQ multiplex PCR; TCRdb keeps only in-frame clonotypes and omits some of them. The data contain around 340,000 clones, around 70% of them singletons. This entry belongs to a study of shared clonotypes between healthy human individuals. Regarding the study as a whole: Shared clonotypes: roughly 4.7% naive CD4, under 4% naive CD8, around 2.2% memory CD4, around 0.4% memory CD8.

The CDR3 contains 15 residues. Trimming removed 8 bases at V and 4 bases at J, with 18 bases between. Germline V gene sequence: CDR1 SNHLY, CDR2 FYNNEI. The sequenced sample consisted of memory CD4+ T cells sorted from blood. Subset defined: CD45RA-negative fraction. The rearrangement uses TRBV2 and TRBJ1-5; TRBD1 might be the D (5 bases). This sequence was found in a man between 25 and 39 years old in good health. CDR3: CASGYRPVGNQPQHF. The CDR3 DNA is TGTGCCAGCGGATACAGGCCCGTCGGGAATCAGCCCCAGCATTTT.